The 32 T cell receptor beta chains in this list originate from one sample, sequenced in a study of identical twins. TCRdb fed the 5' RACE reads into MiXCR, producing one record per CDR3 protein. This table has roughly 700,000 distinct CDR3 sequences, 8.6% appearing once. Another study also made use of these data, one on yellow fever vaccine responses in identical twins.

The sequenced sample consisted of PBMCs. The receptors were gathered from a woman younger than 30 in good health.

A single count supports this clonotype. The J gene is TRBJ2-1, the V gene TRBV29-1; TRBD1 might be the D (5 bases). Trimming removed 4 bases at V and 7 bases at J, with 17 bases between. Germline CDR1 reads SQVTM; CDR2 reads ANQGSEA. This CDR3 is 14 amino acids long. The CDR3 region is CSVVVVAGYNEQFF. DNA of the CDR3: TGCAGCGTTGTGGTCGTAGCAGGGTATAATGAGCAGTTCTTC.

This clonotype has more than one count but fewer than ten. The V call is TRBV12-3 or TRBV12-4, the J call TRBJ2-2; no clear D. Trimming cost V 7 bases and J 5 bases, with 14 bases left between them. The CDR3 is 14 residues long. The DNA for the CDR3 is TGTGCCAGCACCTTGGGCCTCGCGACCGGGGAGCTGTTTTTT. Protein product: CASTLGLATGELFF.

This clonotype was recorded a few times. Sequence at one end of the junction differs from germline and may be a read error. The J gene is TRBJ1-2, the V gene TRBV6-1; 8 bases agree with TRBD1. The CDR3 runs to 13 residues. Germline values: CDR1 MNHNS, CDR2 SASEGT. The CDR3 reads CASTPDGTGPLSF. CDR3 nucleotides: TGTGCCAGCACCCCCGATGGGACAGGCCCTCTCTCCTTC.

In its sample, this clonotype was seen many times. CDR3 sequence reads: CASRPTGTFSIHEQYF. CDR3 sequence (DNA): TGTGCCAGCAGGCCGACGGGGACATTCTCGATCCACGAGCAGTACTTC. The V gene is TRBV6-2 or TRBV6-3, the J gene TRBJ2-7; a possible D gene is TRBD1 (6 bases). The CDR3 extends over 16 amino acids. Germline V gene sequence: CDR1 MNHEY, CDR2 SVGEGT. Trimming removed 6 bases at V and 5 bases at J, with 23 bases between.

This clonotype was seen only a few times. V is TRBV14 and J is TRBJ1-2, with D unclear. The CDR3 consists of 13 residues. CDR1 SGHDN and CDR2 FVKESK come from the germline V gene. V was clipped by 5 bases and J by 4 bases, with 11 bases between them. CDR3 region: CASSKDLTYGYTF. In DNA, the CDR3 is TGTGCCAGCAGCAAGGACTTAACCTATGGCTACACCTTC.

There are a few counts of this clonotype. The chain carries TRBV6-1 and TRBJ1-1; no definite D call. The CDR3 length is 13 residues. Trimming shortened V by 1 base and J by 3 bases, and 6 bases separated the two germline ends. CDR1 and CDR2 from the germline V gene are MNHNS and SASEGT. This CDR3 is CASSEDSYTEAFF. CDR3 in DNA: TGTGCCAGCAGTGAAGATTCTTACACTGAAGCTTTCTTT.

CDR3 sequence (DNA): TGTGCCAGCCAACGGACAGATTCTAACACTGAAGCTTTCTTT. As protein: CASQRTDSNTEAFF. The genes are TRBV10-3 and TRBJ1-1, with D perhaps matching TRBD1 (6 bases). The V gene lost 10 bases and the J gene lost 2 bases, with 17 bases spanning the gap. The CDR3 has 14 residues. Germline V lookup: CDR1 ENHRY, CDR2 SYGVKD.

This chain joins TRBV4-3 and TRBJ2-7; 7 nucleotides align to TRBD1. The CDR3 has 13 amino acids. The germline CDR1 and CDR2 sequences are LGHNA and YSLEER. The ends lost 4 bases at V and 7 bases at J; junction bases unmatched: 7. The CDR3 bases are TGCGCCAGCAGCCGGGACAGCTGGGGGGAGCAGTACTTC. Residues: CASSRDSWGEQYF.

The rearrangement uses TRBV12-3 or TRBV12-4 and TRBJ2-5; D ambiguous. V gave up 6 bases and J gave up 9 bases, with 17 bases separating them. The CDR3 runs to 13 residues. CDR3 protein: CASRVYGLAAQYF. The CDR3 DNA sequence: TGTGCCAGCAGGGTTTACGGCTTGGCGGCCCAGTACTTC.

This chain links TRBV25-1 with TRBJ1-1; D is uncertain. Germline CDR1 reads MGHDK; CDR2 reads SYGVNS. Trimming left V 1 base short and J 3 bases short, with 6 bases between. This CDR3 contains 13 residues. This CDR3 is CASSEWADTEAFF. The CDR3, as DNA: TGTGCCAGCAGTGAATGGGCAGACACTGAAGCTTTCTTT. Drawing the rest from reference TRBV25-1 and TRBJ1-1, the complete variable domain is EADIYQTPRYLVIGTGKKITLECSQTMGHDKMYWYQQDPGMELHLIHYSYGVNSTEKGDLSSESTVSRIRTEHFPLTLESARPSHTSQYLCASSEWADTEAFFGQGTRLTVV.

In its sample, this clonotype was seen a few times. The chain recombines TRBV12-3 or TRBV12-4 with TRBJ1-6; a weak D match, TRBD1 (6 bases). Trimming removed 6 bases from V and 10 bases from J, with 13 bases in between. The CDR3 loop spans 13 amino acids. The CDR3 DNA sequence: TGTGCCAGCAGACCCCCAGGGGAATCACCCCTCCACTTT. Protein: CASRPPGESPLHF.

This clonotype came up many times. This chain uses TRBV20-1 with TRBJ1-2, with D unresolved. V was pared by 0 bases and J by 1 base, with 9 bases between. The CDR3 spans 14 residues. CDR1 and CDR2 from the germline V gene are DFQATT and SNEGSKA (reference sequence). The chain's CDR3 is CSARDLWDNYGYTF. The CDR3 bases are TGCAGTGCTAGAGATCTGTGGGATAACTATGGCTACACCTTC.

In this sample, this clonotype turned up many times. V and J are TRBV5-1 and TRBJ2-7; 10 nucleotides line up with TRBD1. V shed 3 bases and J 4 bases; nucleotides not matched to a gene: 4. Germline V gene data show CDR1 as SGHRS and CDR2 as YFSETQ. The CDR3 runs to 14 residues. This CDR3 is CASSYGQGVYEQYF. DNA of the CDR3: TGCGCCAGCAGCTACGGACAGGGGGTTTACGAGCAGTACTTC.

This clonotype was counted between two and nine times. The rearrangement links TRBV5-1 to TRBJ2-4; a possible D gene is TRBD1 (6 bases). V was trimmed by 0 bases and J by 11 bases, leaving 9 bases between them. The CDR3 runs 12 residues. Germline lookup yields CDR1 SGHRS and CDR2 YFSETQ. The CDR3 sequence is CASSLDGGLQYF. The DNA for the CDR3 is TGCGCCAGCAGCTTGGATGGGGGCCTTCAGTACTTC.

This clonotype was found a few times. The V gene is TRBV7-2, the J gene TRBJ1-1; D ambiguous. Trimming stripped 2 bases from V and 4 bases from J, with 17 bases between. CDR1 is SGHTA, CDR2 FQGNSA, per germline. This CDR3 comprises 16 residues. The CDR3 sequence: CASSLTMREAGTEAFF. The CDR3 DNA reads as TGTGCCAGCAGCTTAACGATGAGGGAAGCGGGCACTGAAGCTTTCTTT.

This clonotype was seen ten or more times. This rearrangement joins TRBV5-1 to TRBJ2-7, with 8 nucleotides matching TRBD1. There are 13 residues in the CDR3. Germline CDR1 SGHRS, CDR2 YFSETQ. V gave up 4 bases and J gave up 7 bases; unmatched junction bases: 7. This CDR3 is CASSTGQVGEQYF. As DNA, the CDR3 is TGCGCCAGCAGCACGGGACAGGTCGGGGAGCAGTACTTC.

The rearrangement joins TRBV5-5 to TRBJ2-7, with D unclear. The V end was cut by 9 bases, the J end by 6 bases, with 13 bases between. Germline values: CDR1 SGHKS, CDR2 YYEKEE (reference sequence). CDR3 length: 11 residues. The CDR3 nucleotides read TGTGCCAACACCGCGACTTGCGAGCAGTACTTC. Protein sequence: CANTATCEQYF.

This clonotype was detected a few times. The chain combines TRBV7-9 with TRBJ1-6; D gene unclear. Germline assignment: CDR1 SEHNR and CDR2 FQNEAQ (reference sequence). V was clipped by 5 bases and J by 5 bases, with 10 bases between them. This CDR3 spans 14 amino acids. The CDR3 DNA reads TGTGCCAGCAGCCGTGAGGCTGATAATTCACCCCTCCACTTT. Translation: CASSREADNSPLHF.

This clonotype came up a few times. The CDR3 nucleotides read TGCAGTGCTCCTACCCCCCTAGCGGGAGCCTACGAGCAGTACTTC. Translated: CSAPTPLAGAYEQYF. This chain links TRBV20-1 with TRBJ2-7, with 10 nucleotides matching TRBD2. The junction had 9 bases not matched to a gene; V was cut back by 5 bases and J by 2 bases. The CDR3 runs to 15 residues. Germline assignment: CDR1 DFQATT and CDR2 SNEGSKA (reference sequence).

This clonotype occurred a few times. This chain connects TRBV28 to TRBJ2-7; TRBD2 matches 12 bases. Trimming cost V 4 bases and J 7 bases; bases outside gene matches: 20. This CDR3 is built from 19 residues. Per germline, CDR1 MDHEN and CDR2 SYDVKM. Here the CDR3 DNA reads TGTGCCAGCAGTTATGGGCCGGCTAGCGGGAGGGCCGGTTTAGGGGAGCAGTACTTC. It codes for CASSYGPASGRAGLGEQYF. The complete variable domain, with remaining parts taken from reference TRBV28 and TRBJ2-7, reads DVKVTQSSRYLVKRTGEKVFLECVQDMDHENMFWYRQDPGLGLRLIYFSYDVKMKEKGDIPEGYSVSREKKERFSLILESASTNQTSMYLCASSYGPASGRAGLGEQYFGPGTRLTVT.

The V call is TRBV14, the J call TRBJ1-3, with D maybe TRBD1 (5 bases). The V end lost 4 bases, the J end lost 2 bases, and 15 bases lay between the germline ends. CDR1 SGHDN and CDR2 FVKESK come from the germline V gene. The CDR3 contains 16 residues. The CDR3 bases are TGTGCCAGCAGCCCCAGGGCGAACATCGCTGGAAACACCATATATTTT. Protein product: CASSPRANIAGNTIYF.

This clonotype was seen a few times. The genes are TRBV24-1 and TRBJ2-5; 10 bases line up with TRBD1. The junction had 4 bases not matched to a gene; V was cut back by 1 base and J by 0 bases. The CDR3 runs to 17 residues. CDR1 is KGHDR and CDR2 is SFDVKD in the germline V gene. CDR3 sequence: CATSDFRDRGYQETQYF. CDR3 bases: TGTGCCACCAGTGATTTTAGGGACAGGGGATACCAAGAGACCCAGTACTTC.

The chain joins TRBV2 to TRBJ2-5; 10 bases match TRBD1. The trim removed 8 bases at V and 7 bases at J, leaving 10 bases unmatched. In germline, CDR1 is SNHLY, CDR2 FYNNEI. The CDR3 has 14 residues. CDR3 region: CASGTGASVGTQYF. Written as DNA, the CDR3 is TGTGCCAGCGGGACAGGGGCTAGCGTGGGGACCCAGTACTTC.

The chain couples TRBV11-2 to TRBJ2-7; 7 bases align to TRBD2. Germline CDR1 reads SGHAT; CDR2 reads FQNNGV. After removal of 0 bases from V and 6 bases from J, the junction contained 8 bases not matched to a gene. The CDR3 spans 15 residues. In DNA, the CDR3 is TGTGCCAGCAGCTTAGAATTTGGACTAGACACCGAGCAGTACTTC. Residues: CASSLEFGLDTEQYF.

The chain couples TRBV20-1 to TRBJ2-7; 8 bases align to TRBD1. The CDR3 is 13 residues long. Germline V gene data show CDR1 as DFQATT and CDR2 as SNEGSKA (reference sequence). V shed 5 bases, J shed 3 bases, and the junction held 6 bases outside the gene matches. CDR3 region: CSASDRAYYEQYF. CDR3 in DNA: TGCAGTGCTTCGGACAGGGCCTACTACGAGCAGTACTTC.

The chain recombines TRBV7-2 with TRBJ2-3; 7 positions match TRBD2. Per germline, CDR1 SGHTA and CDR2 FQGNSA. The CDR3 is 17 residues long. Germline trimming cut 5 bases from V and 2 bases from J; bases unmatched to any gene: 13. CDR3 nucleotides: TGTGCCAGCAGCCCCCGCGGGCGGGAGAGCTACACAGATACGCAGTATTTT. It specifies CASSPRGRESYTDTQYF.

In this sample, this clonotype turned up a few times. J is TRBJ2-1 and V is TRBV11-2, with 8 bases matching TRBD2. The germline gives CDR1 SGHAT, CDR2 FQNNGV. V trimming: 5 bases; J trimming: 6 bases; junction bases outside the gene matches: 9. The CDR3 totals 15 residues. CDR3 protein: CASSQGLALINEQFF. As DNA, the CDR3 is TGTGCCAGCAGCCAAGGACTAGCCCTGATCAATGAGCAGTTCTTC.

In this sample, this clonotype turned up many times. The chain employs TRBV5-1 and TRBJ2-1; D uncertain. The V and J ends lost 4 bases and 5 bases respectively, with 7 bases between them. The CDR3 is 12 amino acids. The germline CDR1 and CDR2 sequences are SGHRS and YFSETQ. CDR3 bases: TGCGCCAGCAGCCTGCCCGACAATGAGCAGTTCTTC. This codes for CASSLPDNEQFF.

The V call is TRBV11-2, the J call TRBJ2-1; 10 bases line up with TRBD2. V gave up 1 base and J gave up 3 bases; unmatched junction bases: 18. The germline V gene has CDR1 SGHAT and CDR2 FQNNGV. The CDR3 totals 21 residues. The CDR3 sequence is CASSLGWMPSGGPSNYNEQFF. Written as DNA, the CDR3 is TGTGCCAGCAGCTTAGGATGGATGCCTAGCGGGGGCCCTTCAAACTACAATGAGCAGTTCTTC. Drawing the rest from reference TRBV11-2 and TRBJ2-1, the complete variable domain is EAGVAQSPRYKIIEKRQSVAFWCNPISGHATLYWYQQILGQGPKLLIQFQNNGVVDDSQLPKDRFSAERLKGVDSTLKIQPAKLEDSAVYLCASSLGWMPSGGPSNYNEQFFGPGTRLTVL.

This clonotype was counted a few times. The chain carries TRBV27 and TRBJ1-2; 7 bases agree with TRBD1. The CDR3 runs to 13 residues. Germline CDR1 is MNHEY and CDR2 is SMNVEV (reference sequence). Trimming cost V 8 bases and J 3 bases; bases outside gene matches: 6. The DNA of the CDR3 is TGTGCCAGCGCTGCCGGGACAGACTATGGCTACACCTTC. It translates to CASAAGTDYGYTF.

The V gene is TRBV7-9, the J gene TRBJ2-3; D gene uncertain. Germline V gene data show CDR1 as SEHNR and CDR2 as FQNEAQ (reference sequence). The length of the CDR3 is 16 residues. V lost 2 bases to trimming and J lost 0 bases, with 12 bases between them. The CDR3 nucleotides are TGTGCCAGCAGCTTACAGTTCCGACTTAGCACAGATACGCAGTATTTT. Residues: CASSLQFRLSTDTQYF. Together with reference TRBV7-9 and TRBJ2-3, the CDR3 gives the full variable domain: DTGVSQNPRHKITKRGQNVTFRCDPISEHNRLYWYRQTLGQGPEFLTYFQNEAQLEKSRLLSDRFSAERPKGSFSTLEIQRTEQGDSAMYLCASSLQFRLSTDTQYFGPGTRLTVL.

This clonotype occurred many times. V usage is TRBV29-1 and J usage is TRBJ2-3; tentatively, D is TRBD1 or TRBD2 (6 bases each). Germline V gene data show CDR1 as SQVTM and CDR2 as ANQGSEA. The germline V and J ends were trimmed by 3 bases and 0 bases, with 13 bases remaining between them. This CDR3 contains 15 residues. DNA of the CDR3: TGCAGCGTTGAGGAGGGGGGTCGAAGCACAGATACGCAGTATTTT. Amino acids: CSVEEGGRSTDTQYF.